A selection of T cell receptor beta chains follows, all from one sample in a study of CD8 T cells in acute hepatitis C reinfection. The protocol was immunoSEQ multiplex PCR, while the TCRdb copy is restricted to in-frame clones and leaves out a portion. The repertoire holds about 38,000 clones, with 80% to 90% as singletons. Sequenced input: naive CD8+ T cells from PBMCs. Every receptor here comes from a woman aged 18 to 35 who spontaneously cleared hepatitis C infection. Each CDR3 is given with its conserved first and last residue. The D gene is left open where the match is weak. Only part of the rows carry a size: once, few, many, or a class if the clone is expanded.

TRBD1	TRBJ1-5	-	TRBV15	TGTGCCACCAGCAGAGGCAGGGGGCGTCAGCCCCAGCATTTT	CATSRGRGRQPQHF
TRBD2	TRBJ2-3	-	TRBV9	TGTGCCAGCAGCTACACTAGCGGTAGCACAGATACGCAGTATTTT	CASSYTSGSTDTQYF
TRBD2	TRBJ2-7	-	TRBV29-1	TGCAGCGTAGAGCGGGAGAGGCCCTACGAGCAGTACTTC	CSVERERPYEQYF
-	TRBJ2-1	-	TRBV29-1	TGCAGCGTGGAAGACCTGAACAATGAGCAGTTCTTC	CSVEDLNNEQFF
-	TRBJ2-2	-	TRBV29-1	TGCAGCGTCATTAACACCGGGGAGCTGTTTTTT	CSVINTGELFF
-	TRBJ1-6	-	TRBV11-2	TGTGCCAGCAGCTTAGGTTACCAGGGGAGGTCACCCCTCCACTTT	CASSLGYQGRSPLHF
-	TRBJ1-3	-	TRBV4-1	TGCGCCAGCAGCCAAGATACGTCAGGTAGTGACTCTGGAAACACCATATATTTT	CASSQDTSGSDSGNTIYF
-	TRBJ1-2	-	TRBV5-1	TGCGCCAGCAGCCCCACACCTGAACAGGCCACCTATGGCTACACCTTC	CASSPTPEQATYGYTF
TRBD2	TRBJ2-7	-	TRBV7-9	TGTGCCAGCAGCTTTAGCGGGAGGGCCTACGAGCAGTACTTC	CASSFSGRAYEQYF
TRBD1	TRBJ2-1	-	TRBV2	TGTGCCAGCGATTCGGGACAGGGCTACAATGAGCAGTTCTTC	CASDSGQGYNEQFF
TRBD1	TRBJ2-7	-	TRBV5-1	TGCGCCAGCCGACAGGGGGACGACGAGCAGTACTTC	CASRQGDDEQYF
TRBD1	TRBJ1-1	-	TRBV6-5	TGTGCCAGCAGTTACCCGCCCCCGACAGGGAAAGCTTTCTTT	CASSYPPPTGKAFF
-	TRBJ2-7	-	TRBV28	TGTGCCATCGGGGATAATGGCGAGCAGTACTTC	CAIGDNGEQYF
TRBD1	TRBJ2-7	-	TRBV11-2	TGTGCCAGCACTTGGACAGGGCGGGAGCAGTACTTC	CASTWTGREQYF
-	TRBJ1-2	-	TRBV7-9	TGTGCCAGCAGCTTAGGCCGGCAGGGGTTTCCCTATGGCTACACCTTC	CASSLGRQGFPYGYTF
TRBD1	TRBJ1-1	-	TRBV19	TGTGCCAGTAGTTTGACGGGACAGGGGAACACTGAAGCTTTCTTT	CASSLTGQGNTEAFF
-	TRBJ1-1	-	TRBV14	TGTGCCAGCAGCCCCCTAGGTGGCGGGATGAACACTGAAGCTTTCTTT	CASSPLGGGMNTEAFF
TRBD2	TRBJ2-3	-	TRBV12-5	TGTGCTAGTTCGGGTTCTAGCGGGGGGGGATTCACAGATACGCAGTATTTT	CASSGSSGGGFTDTQYF
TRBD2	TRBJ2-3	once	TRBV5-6	TGTGCCAGCAGCTTGTCCCCACTAGCGGTAACCACAGATACGCAGTATTTT	CASSLSPLAVTTDTQYF
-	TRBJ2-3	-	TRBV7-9	TGTGCCAGCAGCTCCCGGGACACCCCCTTAGATACGCAGTATTTT	CASSSRDTPLDTQYF